One and the same sample provided the 18 T cell receptor beta chains below, sequenced in a study of radiation and T cells in renal cell carcinoma. Documented time point: baseline pretreatment blood. Treatment denoted: 15 Gy SBRT to primary tumor, nephrectomy 4 weeks later. This table comes from immunoSEQ multiplex PCR, and its TCRdb copy is limited to in-frame clones, with some not included. Among roughly 130,000 clones, approximately 90% were seen once, and the ten largest hold 12%. The sequenced sample was blood, obtained from a patient whose treatment included radiotherapy and nephrectomy. The source is a woman in her forties or fifties with renal cell carcinoma.

The chain links TRBV5-1 to TRBJ2-5; D call uncertain. CDR3 length equals 11 residues. Trimming cost V 0 bases and J 7 bases, with 4 bases left between them. Germline CDR1 reads SGHRS; CDR2 reads YFSETQ. This chain's CDR3 is CASSLEGTQYF. In nucleotides, the CDR3 is TGCGCCAGCAGCTTGGAGGGGACCCAGTACTTC. Full variable domain (missing parts from reference TRBV5-1 and TRBJ2-5): KAGVTQTPRYLIKTRGQQVTLSCSPISGHRSVSWYQQTPGQGLQFLFEYFSETQRNKGNFPGRFSGRQFSNSRSEMNVSTLELGDSALYLCASSLEGTQYFGPGTRLLVL.

This clone showed up just once. The chain carries TRBV15 and TRBJ1-2; D is undetermined. V was pared by 3 bases and J by 7 bases, with 15 bases between. Germline V gene data show CDR1 as LNHNV and CDR2 as YYDKDF (reference sequence). The CDR3 contains 14 residues. CDR3: CATSRLSWRSGYTF. CDR3 in DNA: TGTGCCACCAGCAGGTTGTCCTGGCGTAGTGGCTACACCTTC.

The CDR3 spells CASSMGVGQGDGYTF. CDR3 bases: TGTGCCAGCAGCATGGGGGTAGGGCAGGGTGATGGCTACACCTTC. The rearrangement joins TRBV7-9 to TRBJ1-2; D perhaps matches TRBD1 (5 bases). The ends were cut back, 5 bases at V and 6 bases at J, with 19 bases in the middle. Germline V gene sequence: CDR1 SEHNR, CDR2 FQNEAQ (reference sequence). The CDR3 spans 15 residues.

This clone was counted only a few times. In DNA form, the CDR3 reads TGTGCCAGCAGTTACTCGAGCCGGGTTGGGGGCTACACCTTC. Translation gives CASSYSSRVGGYTF. The chain is built from TRBV6-5 and TRBJ1-2; D remains ambiguous. V lost 0 bases to trimming and J lost 8 bases, with 13 bases between them. Germline V gene sequence: CDR1 MNHEY, CDR2 SVGAGI. This CDR3 contains 14 residues.

The V call is TRBV19, the J call TRBJ2-3; maybe TRBD2 (6 bases). Trimming shortened V by 3 bases and J by 3 bases, and 10 bases separated the two germline ends. Germline-derived CDR1 and CDR2 are LNHDA and SQIVND (reference sequence). CDR3 length: 14 amino acids. CDR3 sequence (DNA): TGTGCCAGTAGTATCTTGGGGGGTACAGATACGCAGTATTTT. It specifies CASSILGGTDTQYF.

This chain uses TRBV5-1 with TRBJ1-1; D uncertain. Germline CDR1 and CDR2: SGHRS and YFSETQ. V was shortened by 4 bases and J by 7 bases, with 11 bases between the two germline ends. There are 12 residues in the CDR3. The CDR3 sequence: CASSPNSGEAFF. The CDR3 DNA reads TGCGCCAGCAGCCCAAACTCGGGTGAAGCTTTCTTT.

The chain has TRBV7-3 and TRBJ2-1, with D maybe TRBD1 (6 bases). V was cut by 5 bases and J by 5 bases, with 16 bases left in between. Germline V gene lookup returns CDR1 SGHTA and CDR2 FQGTGA. CDR3 length: 15 amino acids. CDR3 in amino acids: CASSPTGLTDNEQFF. In DNA, the CDR3 is TGTGCCAGCAGCCCTACAGGGTTAACGGACAATGAGCAGTTCTTC. Full variable domain (rest looked up from reference TRBV7-3 and TRBJ2-1): GAGVSQTPSNKVTEKGKYVELRCDPISGHTALYWYRQSLGQGPEFLIYFQGTGAADDSGLPNDRFFAVRPEGSVSTLKIQRTERGDSAVYLCASSPTGLTDNEQFFGPGTRLTVL.

The chain joins TRBV7-6 to TRBJ2-3, with D perhaps matching TRBD1 or TRBD2 (5 bases each). The CDR3 spans 11 residues. The ends were cut back, 6 bases at V and 14 bases at J, with 15 bases in the middle. In germline, CDR1 is SGHVS, CDR2 FNYEAQ. The CDR3 loop is CASSFLGVWYF. The CDR3 coding sequence is TGTGCCAGCAGTTTTTTGGGGGTTTGGTATTTT.

The V gene is TRBV5-6, the J gene TRBJ2-3; tentative D call: TRBD2 (6 bases). CDR1 SGHDT and CDR2 YYEEEE come from the germline V gene. The CDR3 consists of 13 residues. Trimming left V 0 bases short and J 7 bases short, with 9 bases between. CDR3 loop: CASSLAGVNTQYF. CDR3 coding DNA: TGTGCCAGCAGCTTGGCGGGGGTCAATACGCAGTATTTT.

The genes are TRBV9 and TRBJ2-1, with D perhaps matching TRBD1 (6 bases). Germline V CDR1 and CDR2: SGDLS, YYNGEE. V was trimmed by 2 bases and J by 10 bases, leaving 13 bases between them. The CDR3 covers 13 residues. The CDR3 protein is CASSVQGQGEQFF. DNA for the CDR3: TGTGCCAGCAGCGTTCAGGGGCAGGGCGAGCAGTTCTTC.

DNA of the CDR3: TGTGCCAGCAGCTTGATGGGACAGGGGAACACTGAAGCTTTCTTT. Amino acids: CASSLMGQGNTEAFF. The chain joins TRBV7-9 to TRBJ1-1, with TRBD1 identical over 9 bases. The CDR3 has 15 amino acids. The junction had 3 bases not matched to a gene; V was cut back by 3 bases and J by 1 base. Germline loops: CDR1 SEHNR, CDR2 FQNEAQ (reference sequence).

J is TRBJ2-3 and V is TRBV10-1, with a tentative D call TRBD2 (6 bases). With 5 bases removed from V and 2 bases from J, the gap between germline ends came to 14 bases. CDR3 length: 15 residues. Germline V gene data show CDR1 as WNHNN and CDR2 as SYGVQD (reference sequence). The CDR3 region is CASSPGSPNTDTQYF. CDR3 DNA: TGCGCCAGCAGTCCCGGGAGTCCCAACACAGATACGCAGTATTTT.

The chain carries TRBV6-1 and TRBJ1-1; 7 bases fit TRBD1. The junction had 5 bases not matched to a gene; V was cut back by 3 bases and J by 1 base. The CDR3 is 15 amino acids. The V gene's germline CDR1 is MNHNS and CDR2 SASEGT. CDR3 in amino acids: CASSDQGQENTEAFF. The CDR3 DNA sequence: TGTGCCAGCAGTGATCAAGGACAGGAGAACACTGAAGCTTTCTTT.

As to this clone: Relative to the germline gene, one junction end is altered; a read error may explain this. The chain uses TRBV11-1 and TRBJ2-7, with TRBD1 identical over 7 bases. Germline-derived CDR1 and CDR2 are SGHAT and FQDESV (reference sequence). The CDR3 covers 14 residues. Written as DNA, the CDR3 is TGTGCCAGCAGTTTAGGACAGGCCCATCGTGAGCAGTACTTC. Translated, it gives CASSLGQAHREQYF.

V is TRBV6-5 and J is TRBJ2-2, with D hard to call. This CDR3 spans 12 amino acids. Germline lookup yields CDR1 MNHEY and CDR2 SVGAGI. Trimming shortened V by 3 bases and J by 8 bases, and 7 bases separated the two germline ends. Here the CDR3 DNA reads TGTGCCAGCAGTTATCGTGGGGGGGAGCTGTTTTTT. The encoded protein is CASSYRGGELFF.

The rearrangement uses TRBV11-2 and TRBJ2-7; 9 nucleotides align to TRBD1. The CDR3 is 16 residues long. The ends lost 5 bases at V and 3 bases at J; junction bases unmatched: 11. Germline CDR1 SGHAT, CDR2 FQNNGV. CDR3 bases: TGTGCCAGCAGCCCGGGGACAGGGCGATTGGGCTACGAGCAGTACTTC. It yields the protein CASSPGTGRLGYEQYF.

The chain carries TRBV21-1 and TRBJ2-7; the table gives TRBD1 as D, unverified against the DNA. TRBV21-1 is flagged as a pseudogene. The CDR3 is 14 residues long. The DNA for the CDR3 is TGTGCCAGCAGCAAAAACAGGGGGGGGTACGAGCAGTACTTC. This codes for CASSKNRGGYEQYF.

The chain is built from TRBV10-3 and TRBJ1-4; a possible D gene is TRBD1 (5 bases). The CDR3 has 13 residues. Germline V gene lookup returns CDR1 ENHRY and CDR2 SYGVKD. V was cut by 5 bases and J by 5 bases, with 9 bases left in between. CDR3 in amino acids: CAISMDMNEKLFF. CDR3 in DNA: TGTGCCATCAGTATGGACATGAATGAAAAACTGTTTTTT.